The 15 T cell receptor beta chains given below trace back to one sample, sequenced in a study of cytotoxic CD8 clonotypes in ibrutinib-treated CLL. The data were produced by immunoSEQ multiplex PCR, yet TCRdb's version contains in-frame clones alone and is incomplete. The sample lists over 130,000 clones, more than 70% occurring once. Sequencing was performed on PBMCs, taken after 36 months of ibrutinib treatment. All receptors derive from a human donor with chronic lymphocytic leukemia.

The J gene is TRBJ2-7, the V gene TRBV11-2, with 9 bases that match TRBD1. The germline V gene encodes CDR1 SGHAT and CDR2 FQNNGV. The ends lost 5 bases at V and 3 bases at J; junction bases unmatched: 8. The CDR3 contains 15 residues. The CDR3 DNA is TGTGCCAGCAGCGTCGAACAGGGGGCAGGCTACGAGCAGTACTTC. Translation gives CASSVEQGAGYEQYF. The variable domain in full, completed from reference TRBV11-2 and TRBJ2-7, reads EAGVAQSPRYKIIEKRQSVAFWCNPISGHATLYWYQQILGQGPKLLIQFQNNGVVDDSQLPKDRFSAERLKGVDSTLKIQPAKLEDSAVYLCASSVEQGAGYEQYFGPGTRLTVT.

V usage is TRBV7-6 and J usage is TRBJ2-3; either TRBD1 or TRBD2 may supply D (7 bases each). The CDR3 contains 15 residues. From germline, CDR1 is SGHVS and CDR2 FNYEAQ. The V gene lost 5 bases and the J gene lost 6 bases, with 18 bases spanning the gap. CDR3 nucleotides: TGTGCCAGCAGCGAGGGAGGGGGCAAGGGGGATACGCAGTATTTT. Protein: CASSEGGGKGDTQYF.

V is TRBV7-3 and J is TRBJ2-2, with a tentative D call TRBD2 (5 bases). Germline V gives CDR1 SGHTA, CDR2 FQGTGA. This CDR3 is built from 15 residues. The V gene lost 2 bases and the J gene lost 6 bases, with 13 bases spanning the gap. The CDR3 spells CASSLLAARAGELFF. Written as DNA, the CDR3 is TGTGCCAGCAGCTTACTAGCAGCTCGGGCCGGGGAGCTGTTTTTT. Full variable domain (rest looked up from reference TRBV7-3 and TRBJ2-2): GAGVSQTPSNKVTEKGKYVELRCDPISGHTALYWYRQSLGQGPEFLIYFQGTGAADDSGLPNDRFFAVRPEGSVSTLKIQRTERGDSAVYLCASSLLAARAGELFFGEGSRLTVL.

The chain links TRBV2 to TRBJ1-6; D remains ambiguous. Trimming shortened V by 3 bases and J by 4 bases, and 7 bases separated the two germline ends. This CDR3 spans 14 amino acids. CDR1 is SNHLY and CDR2 is FYNNEI in the germline V gene. The CDR3, as DNA: TGTGCCAGCAGTGATTTGGGTTATAATTCACCCCTCCACTTT. Translated, it gives CASSDLGYNSPLHF.

This clone is a singleton in its sample. This chain joins TRBV7-6 and TRBJ2-7, with 10 positions matching TRBD1. This CDR3 region has 15 residues. Germline CDR1 reads SGHVS; CDR2 reads FNYEAQ. V was pared by 2 bases and J by 3 bases, with 4 bases of the junction left unmatched. In DNA form, the CDR3 reads TGTGCCAGCAGCTTACCGGGACAGGGGAACTACGAGCAGTACTTC. Its protein is CASSLPGQGNYEQYF.

V and J are TRBV9 and TRBJ2-5; D possibly corresponds to TRBD2 (6 bases). The CDR3 runs to 14 residues. Germline V gene lookup returns CDR1 SGDLS and CDR2 YYNGEE. V dropped 5 bases and J dropped 2 bases, with 13 bases sitting between them. CDR3 in amino acids: CASSHGSTQETQYF. The CDR3 DNA reads TGTGCCAGCAGTCACGGGAGTACACAAGAGACCCAGTACTTC.

This clone was picked up one time. The chain recombines TRBV6-1 with TRBJ2-5; 10 bases are a match to TRBD2. CDR3 size: 15 residues. Germline assignment: CDR1 MNHNS and CDR2 SASEGT. The ends lost 3 bases at V and 4 bases at J; junction bases unmatched: 5. In nucleotides, the CDR3 is TGTGCCAGCAGTGAGTTTAGCGGGGGGTCAGAGACCCAGTACTTC. This translates into CASSEFSGGSETQYF.

This chain uses TRBV6-1 with TRBJ1-5; 7 bases map to TRBD1. The trim removed 7 bases at V and 3 bases at J, leaving 6 bases unmatched. Germline V lookup: CDR1 MNHNS, CDR2 SASEGT. The CDR3 contains 14 residues. Written as DNA, the CDR3 is TGTGCCAGCAAAAACAGGGGATTCAATCAGCCCCAGCATTTT. It codes for CASKNRGFNQPQHF.

The CDR3 DNA reads TGTGCCAGCAGCTCACCCGGGTGGAGCTCCTATAATTCACCCCTCCACTTT. Translation gives CASSSPGWSSYNSPLHF. The rearrangement links TRBV5-5 to TRBJ1-6; D gene uncertain. The CDR3 totals 17 residues. Germline V lookup: CDR1 SGHKS, CDR2 YYEKEE (reference sequence). The V end lost 3 bases, the J end lost 0 bases, and 13 bases lay between the germline ends.

The V call is TRBV5-1, the J call TRBJ2-7; 7 bases line up with TRBD1. Trimming cost V 4 bases and J 1 base; bases outside gene matches: 8. Germline values: CDR1 SGHRS, CDR2 YFSETQ. The CDR3 sequence is 15 residues long. The CDR3 protein is CASSHPDRLSYEQYF. CDR3 nucleotide sequence: TGCGCCAGCAGCCACCCGGACAGGTTGTCCTACGAGCAGTACTTC.

The chain links TRBV9 to TRBJ2-7; 7 bases line up with TRBD2. Germline V CDR1 and CDR2: SGDLS, YYNGEE. V dropped 7 bases and J dropped 3; count of bases not matched to a gene: 7. The CDR3 sequence is 13 residues long. The CDR3 loop is CASGRDRNYEQYF. As DNA, the CDR3 is TGTGCCAGCGGGAGGGACCGCAACTACGAGCAGTACTTC. The entire variable domain, with the rest obtained from reference TRBV9 and TRBJ2-7, is as follows: DSGVTQTPKHLITATGQRVTLRCSPRSGDLSVYWYQQSLDQGLQFLIQYYNGEERAKGNILERFSAQQFPDLHSELNLSSLELGDSALYFCASGRDRNYEQYFGPGTRLTVT.

The chain combines TRBV5-6 with TRBJ1-1; D perhaps matches TRBD1 (5 bases). Trimming pared 2 bases from V and 1 base from J, leaving 12 bases between. Germline CDR1 and CDR2: SGHDT and YYEEEE. The CDR3 contains 15 residues. The CDR3 here is CASSFRYDRNTEAFF. In DNA, the CDR3 is TGTGCCAGCAGCTTTCGGTATGACAGGAACACTGAAGCTTTCTTT.

V gene TRBV19 combines with J gene TRBJ1-2; D gene unclear. V shed 6 bases and J shed 2 bases, with 13 bases lying between them. Germline CDR1 is LNHDA and CDR2 is SQIVND (reference sequence). The CDR3 spans 14 residues. Here the CDR3 reads CASRLLDGNYGYTF. CDR3 DNA sequence: TGTGCCAGTAGGCTTTTGGACGGAAACTATGGCTACACCTTC.

The gene calls are TRBV2 and TRBJ1-2, with 9 bases fitting TRBD1. The trim removed 5 bases at V and 5 bases at J, leaving 6 bases unmatched. The CDR3 is 14 amino acids. Germline values: CDR1 SNHLY, CDR2 FYNNEI. The CDR3 sequence is CASSYRGPQYGYTF. In nucleotides, the CDR3 is TGTGCCAGCAGTTACAGGGGGCCGCAGTATGGCTACACCTTC. The full variable domain, rest sourced from reference TRBV2 and TRBJ1-2, is EPEVTQTPSHQVTQMGQEVILRCVPISNHLYFYWYRQILGQKVEFLVSFYNNEISEKSEIFDDQFSVERPDGSNFTLKIRSTKLEDSAMYFCASSYRGPQYGYTFGSGTRLTVV.

V usage is TRBV5-1 and J usage is TRBJ2-1; D call uncertain. The germline CDR1 and CDR2 sequences are SGHRS and YFSETQ. With 0 bases removed from V and 9 bases from J, the gap between germline ends came to 13 bases. There are 14 residues in the CDR3. DNA of the CDR3: TGCGCCAGCAGCTTGGGGGTCCCTCGTCTTGAGCAGTTCTTC. It encodes CASSLGVPRLEQFF.